A single T cell receptor beta chain is shown here with its context. The sample belongs to a study of blood T cell repertoires in COVID-19. Study-level background: T cells, B-cell-depleted T cells, or PBMCs supplied cDNA or gDNA.

Per the original data handling: Reference gene primer amplification gave estimated nucleated cell counts. Sequencing was performed with immunoSEQ multiplex PCR; in TCRdb, only in-frame clones are kept and a portion is missing. The DNA was the basis for D and trimming; V, J and clone size are from that table. The table includes about 95,000 clones, 75% to 90% detected once. Germline assignment: CDR1 SGHTA and CDR2 FQGTGA. V lost 6 bases, J lost 1 base, and 8 bases lay in between. CDR3 size: 13 residues. The sequenced sample was peripheral blood. This receptor was obtained from a man aged 55-75 years with COVID-19, enrolled during active disease. V and J are TRBV7-3 and TRBJ2-3, with D unclear. The CDR3 coding sequence is TGTGCCAGCAGTCCCTCCCGCACAGATACGCAGTATTTT. Translated, it gives CASSPSRTDTQYF.